Described below is a single T cell receptor (beta chain) sequence and its context. The data are from a study of response to subunit inactivated influenza vaccine. TCRdb passed the RT-PCR reads through MiXCR, listing each CDR3 protein once. The table has roughly 550,000 distinct CDR3 sequences, under 25% seen once; the top ten hold approximately 2.9%. Germline CDR1 is GTSNPN and CDR2 is SVGIG (reference sequence). This CDR3 is 12 amino acids long. V lost 2 bases and J lost 4, with 9 bases in between. This sample was also put to use in a study of T cells expressing NK-cell markers. According to that study: In generating TCR beta cDNA, 5'RACE template switching with UMIs was used. In several experiments, sorting was restricted to alpha-beta TCR T cells by an anti-gamma-delta TCR antibody. About 6 donors had dominant NKG2C+ clonotypes that comprised roughly 1.0-8% of their CD8+ T cells. In a handful of donors, dominant clonotypes made up 28.3-60.1% of CD3+CD56-NKG2C+ cells.

The chain joins TRBV30 to TRBJ2-7; D is unresolved. The sequence derives from a man aged 50 or older who received an inactivated influenza vaccine. This specimen was CD4+ T cells sorted from PBMCs, taken 12 days after vaccination. The CDR3 loop reads CAWSLGSYEQYF. CDR3 nucleotides: TGTGCCTGGAGTCTGGGCAGTTACGAGCAGTACTTC.